This T cell receptor beta chain was captured in a study of cytomegalovirus exposure and HLA in healthy donors. Whole-study context: Unique TCRs from HLA-typed donors, about 85 million of them, were held in an early data release.

This PCR relied on a set of 60 Vbeta primers and 13 Jbeta primers. Per the authors' pipeline: The authors later counted 70 million to 85 million unique TCR beta chains, approximately 12 million of them shared. Assay used: immunoSEQ multiplex PCR; TCRdb lists only in-frame clones, some missing. That table furnishes V, J and clone size, whereas the DNA furnished D and trimming. The repertoire holds 150,000 to 200,000 clones, with roughly three quarters as singletons. The study, taken as a whole, reports: Previous analysis showed most TCR beta V segments were productive about 87% or about 30% of the time. Association with HLA alleles at 0.05 false discovery rate was found for 16,951 TCR beta sequences in a later analysis.

This CDR3 spans 18 amino acids. Germline CDR1 reads SGHAT; CDR2 reads FQDESV (reference sequence). V dropped 0 bases and J dropped 1 base, with 18 bases sitting between them. As for this clone: Its target is unknown.

The sequence derives from a woman between 45 and 60 years old in good health and CMV-seronegative. Material for sequencing was PBMCs. This rearrangement joins TRBV11-1 to TRBJ1-1; D is undetermined. DNA for the CDR3: TGTGCCAGCAGCTTAGCCCGCAGTTGGTCAATTCGGAACACTGAAGCTTTCTTT. Translated, it gives CASSLARSWSIRNTEAFF.